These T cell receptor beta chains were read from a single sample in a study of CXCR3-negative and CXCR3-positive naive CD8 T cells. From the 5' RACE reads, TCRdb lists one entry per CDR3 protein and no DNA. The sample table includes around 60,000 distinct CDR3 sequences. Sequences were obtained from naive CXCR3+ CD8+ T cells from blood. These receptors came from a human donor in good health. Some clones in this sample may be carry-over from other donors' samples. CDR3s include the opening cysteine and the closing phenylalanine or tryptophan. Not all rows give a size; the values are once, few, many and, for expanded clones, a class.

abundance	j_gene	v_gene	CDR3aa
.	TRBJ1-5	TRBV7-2	CASSPTAGGNQPQHF
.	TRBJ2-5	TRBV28	CASSLDRGNQETQYF
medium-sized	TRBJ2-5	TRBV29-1	CSVEGLAVGNF
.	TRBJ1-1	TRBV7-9	CASSPPASFEAFF
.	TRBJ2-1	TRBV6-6	CASSYSDNEQFF
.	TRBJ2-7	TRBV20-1	CSARGSGTQNSYEQYF
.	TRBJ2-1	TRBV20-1	CSARPPAEYNEQFF
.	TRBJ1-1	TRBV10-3	CAISESSDGTMNTEAFF
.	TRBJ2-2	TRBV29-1	CSVREDTGELFF
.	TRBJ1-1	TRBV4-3	CASSSSPGVGTEAFF
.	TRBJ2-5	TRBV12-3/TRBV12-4	CASTRGGYQETQYF
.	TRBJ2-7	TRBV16	CASSQDRSAEQYF
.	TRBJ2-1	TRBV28	CASSLILAGAKLGNEQFF